This T cell receptor (beta chain) stems from a study of Graves' ophthalmopathy and Graves' hyperthyroidism. Amplified material comprised TCR beta CDR3 regions derived from RNA transcripts. First-round RT-PCR relied on HTBI primers, and a second-round multiplex PCR came next. MiXCR, applied by TCRdb to the multiplex PCR reads, yields one record per CDR3 protein. The sample lists some 380,000 distinct CDR3 sequences; over 15% were seen once. This clonotype appeared many times. The antigen remains undetermined. The CDR3 spans 14 residues. Germline V gene data show CDR1 as MNHEY and CDR2 as SVGEGT. V dropped 6 bases and J dropped 4 bases, with 15 bases sitting between them. Findings and limits, study-wide: Ophthalmopathy progression was predicted by the model at roughly 69% sensitivity and approximately 72% specificity.

Diagnoses were established from clinical symptoms, serum thyroxine, TRAb, thyroid ultrasound and orbital computed tomography. The chain is built from TRBV6-2 or TRBV6-3 and TRBJ1-2; D possibly corresponds to TRBD1 (6 bases). The origin of this receptor is a woman under 30 with stable Graves' hyperthyroidism. Sequencing was carried out using peripheral blood. CDR3 protein: CASSPTGLGYGYTF. CDR3 DNA sequence: TGTGCCAGCAGCCCCACAGGGCTCGGCTATGGCTACACCTTC.